The T cell receptor beta chain under discussion was sequenced for a study of T-cell memory formation after mild COVID-19. TCRdb redid the calling of the 5' RACE reads with MiXCR, one entry per CDR3 protein. Among fewer than 150,000 distinct CDR3 sequences listed, 11% to 15% were seen once. The V and J ends lost 1 base and 4 bases respectively, with 9 bases between them. Germline values: CDR1 SGDLS, CDR2 YYNGEE. This CDR3 spans 14 amino acids. The chain is built from TRBV9 and TRBJ1-3; no definite D call. Sequencing was carried out using PBMCs or a T cell subset sorted from them (not recorded which). This sequence was found in an adult woman who had mild COVID-19 (a few samples of this study predate the infection). Cell type and time point are not known. The CDR3, as DNA: TGTGCCAGCAGCGTATCGGGGAGCGGAAACACCATATATTTT. Encoded protein: CASSVSGSGNTIYF.